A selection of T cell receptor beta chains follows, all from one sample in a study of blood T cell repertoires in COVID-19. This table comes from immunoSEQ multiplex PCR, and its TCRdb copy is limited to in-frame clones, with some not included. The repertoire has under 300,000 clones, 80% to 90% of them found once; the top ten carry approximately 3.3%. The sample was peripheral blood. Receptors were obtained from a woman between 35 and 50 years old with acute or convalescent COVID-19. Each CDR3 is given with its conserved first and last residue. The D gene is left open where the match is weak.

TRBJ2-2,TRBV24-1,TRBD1,CATSPTGQGTQAGELFF
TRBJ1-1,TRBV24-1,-,CATSDSNGRDEAFF
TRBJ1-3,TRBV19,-,CASSMEAGPSGNTIYF
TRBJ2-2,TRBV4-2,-,CASSPVTGELFF
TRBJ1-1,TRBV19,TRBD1,CASKGQGARDTEAFF
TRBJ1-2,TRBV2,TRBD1,CAIVRDRDYGYTF
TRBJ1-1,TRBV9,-,CASSVQGGTEAFF
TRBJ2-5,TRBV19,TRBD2,CASRLRGLAEETQYF
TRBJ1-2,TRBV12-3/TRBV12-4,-,CASSSMVRYGYTF
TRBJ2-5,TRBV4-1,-,CASSQDLETQYF
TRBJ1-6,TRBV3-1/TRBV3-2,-,CASSQDGSALHF
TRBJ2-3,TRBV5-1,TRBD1,CASSPGTGSRERDTQYF
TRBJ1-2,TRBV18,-,CASSAGTPGYTF
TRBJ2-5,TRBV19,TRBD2,CASSSGLAEKQETQYF
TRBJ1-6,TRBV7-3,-,CASSFGGNSPLHF
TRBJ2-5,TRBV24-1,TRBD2,CATSPREGFQETQYF
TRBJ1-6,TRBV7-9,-,CASSPPGRAAYNSPLHF
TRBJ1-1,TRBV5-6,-,CASSLWGSGEEAFF
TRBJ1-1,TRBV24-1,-,CATSDSGANTEAFF
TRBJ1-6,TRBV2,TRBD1,CASQRGQGIYNSPLHF
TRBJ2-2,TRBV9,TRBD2,CASSVSQRGDSTGELFF
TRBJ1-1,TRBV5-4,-,CAGIETRRIERSTEAFF
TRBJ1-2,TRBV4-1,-,CASSRYREGNYGYTF
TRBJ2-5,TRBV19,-,CASSTGRGIQETQYF
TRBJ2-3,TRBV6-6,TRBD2,CASTPASGGGTDTQYF
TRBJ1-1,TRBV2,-,CASSKTGFQGEAFF
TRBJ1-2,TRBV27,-,CASSIRLGHSGGYTF
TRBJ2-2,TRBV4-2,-,CASSWGHPNTGELFF
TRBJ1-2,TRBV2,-,CASSDRPYGYTF
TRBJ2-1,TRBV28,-,CASIWGGGSNEQFF
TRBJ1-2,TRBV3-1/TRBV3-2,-,CASSSYTVGYTF
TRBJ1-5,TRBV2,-,CASSVRGAFGGNQPQHF
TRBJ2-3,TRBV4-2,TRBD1,CASRRTGGITDTQYF
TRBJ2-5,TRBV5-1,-,CASSSTGTLQETQYF
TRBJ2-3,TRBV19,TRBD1,CASSTGTGSTDTQYF
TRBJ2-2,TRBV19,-,CASSEQGPGELFF
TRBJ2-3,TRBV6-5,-,CASSSVPDTQYF
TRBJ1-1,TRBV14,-,CASSQEVQNTEAFF
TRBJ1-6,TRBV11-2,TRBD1,CASSPRTGGVGSPLHF
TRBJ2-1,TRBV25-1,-,CASSEYKGSGRAEQFF
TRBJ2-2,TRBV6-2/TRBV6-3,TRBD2,CASSFPTSGGPGELFF
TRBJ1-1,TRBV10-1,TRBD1,CASSQGSDTEAFF
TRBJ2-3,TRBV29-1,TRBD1,CSVRQGALVDTQYF
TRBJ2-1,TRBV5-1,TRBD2,CASSFPSGGAGEQFF
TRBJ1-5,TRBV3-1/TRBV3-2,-,CASSQGAQPQHF
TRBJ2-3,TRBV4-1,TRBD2,CASSQVTSGGSSTDTQYF
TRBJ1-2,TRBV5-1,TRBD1,CASSLGQGAEGDCSTF
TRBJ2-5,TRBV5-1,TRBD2,CASSGTGGTQETQYF
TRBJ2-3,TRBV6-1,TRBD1,CASSERSWGQATDTQYF
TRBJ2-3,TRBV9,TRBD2,CASSVSQRGGSGTQYF
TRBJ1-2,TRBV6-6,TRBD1,CASSRQGKSNIYGYTF
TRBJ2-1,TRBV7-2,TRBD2,CASSGVAGYSYNEQFF
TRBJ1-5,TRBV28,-,CASTTPRVSNQPQHF
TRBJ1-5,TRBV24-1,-,CATAQGTSNQPQHF
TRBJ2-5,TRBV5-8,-,CASGSGTNQETQYF
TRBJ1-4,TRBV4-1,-,CASSQVNVGASNEKLFF
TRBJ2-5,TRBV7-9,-,CASSLDGPETQYF
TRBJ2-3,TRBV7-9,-,CASSSSDTQYF